A selection of T cell receptor beta chains follows, all from one sample in a study of blood T cell repertoires in COVID-19. Profiled with immunoSEQ multiplex PCR; TCRdb holds only in-frame clones, not every one. The sample comprises about 140,000 clones, more than 70% of which are singletons, and around 1.5% rests with the top ten. Specimen: peripheral blood. These receptors originate from a human donor in a cohort sampled during active COVID-19. The CDR3 runs from the conserved cysteine through the conserved F or W. The D gene is left open where the match is weak. Expanded clones are given a class, and other clones once, few, many or no size at all.

cdr3_nt cdr3_aa j_call clone_size v_call d_call
TGTGCCAGCAGTTCCCTAAGCGGGGGGCCATTCTACGAGCAGTACTTC CASSSLSGGPFYEQYF TRBJ2-7 - TRBV27 TRBD2
TGTGCCAGCAGCTTAAGAGGGGGTTTAGGGGGTAACTATGGCTACACCTTC CASSLRGGLGGNYGYTF TRBJ1-2 - TRBV7-2 -
TGTGCCAGCAGTTACTCGGTCGCCCCGGTTGGAAACACCATATATTTT CASSYSVAPVGNTIYF TRBJ1-3 - TRBV6-5 -
TGTGCCAGAGGTAAAAACAGGGACACTGAAGCTTTCTTT CARGKNRDTEAFF TRBJ1-1 - TRBV2 -
TGTGCCAGCAGCCCCGGACTAGCGGGGGGTCGCACAGATACGCAGTATTTT CASSPGLAGGRTDTQYF TRBJ2-3 - TRBV5-4 TRBD2
TGTGCCAGCAGCCAAGAGGGCAGGGGAGGGGATACGCAGTATTTT CASSQEGRGGDTQYF TRBJ2-3 - TRBV4-2 -
TGTGCCAGCAGTGAATCCCCTCTATCGAGCTACACCTTC CASSESPLSSYTF TRBJ1-2 once TRBV25-1 -
TGTGCCAGCAGCGTAGAGGGCGGGGGATACAATGAGCAGTTCTTC CASSVEGGGYNEQFF TRBJ2-1 once TRBV9 TRBD2
TGTGCCAGCAGTTGGCGGACTAGCGGGGTTGAGACCCAGTACTTC CASSWRTSGVETQYF TRBJ2-5 - TRBV6-6 TRBD2
TGTGCCAGCCATTCCACTAGTGGGCGTCCGATGAACACTGAAGCTTTCTTT CASHSTSGRPMNTEAFF TRBJ1-1 - TRBV2 -
TGTGCCAGCAGCCTGACAGGGCTCCAAGAGACCCAGTACTTC CASSLTGLQETQYF TRBJ2-5 - TRBV7-3 TRBD1
TGTGCCAGCAGCGTAGTTCATGGACAGGGGTCAGCTAACTATGGCTACACCTTC CASSVVHGQGSANYGYTF TRBJ1-2 - TRBV9 TRBD1
TGCAGTGCTAGTAGGCCCGGAGTAACCTACGAGCAGTACTTC CSASRPGVTYEQYF TRBJ2-7 - TRBV20-1 -
TGTGCCAGCAGCCTCCGACTAGGCGGCACAGATACGCAGTATTTT CASSLRLGGTDTQYF TRBJ2-3 - TRBV3-1/TRBV3-2 -
TGCGCCAGCAGCCAAACTGCCAGCGGGGACCCCTTCGAGCAGTACTTC CASSQTASGDPFEQYF TRBJ2-7 - TRBV4-3 TRBD2
TGTGCCATCAGTGACCAGGGACAGGATCAACAGCCCCAGCATTTT CAISDQGQDQQPQHF TRBJ1-5 - TRBV10-3 TRBD1
TGTGCCAGCAGTTACTCCGGTCATGGCTACACCTTC CASSYSGHGYTF TRBJ1-2 - TRBV6-2/TRBV6-3 -
TGTGCCAGCAGCTCCAGACTAGCGGGGGTCTACGAGCAGTACTTC CASSSRLAGVYEQYF TRBJ2-7 - TRBV11-3 TRBD2
TGTGCCAGCAGCAAGGAAAGCGGGGCTTACAATCAGCCCCAGCATTTT CASSKESGAYNQPQHF TRBJ1-5 - TRBV21-1 -
TGTGCCAGCTCAACAGGGGGCGCCTTGGCAACTAATGAAAAACTGTTTTTT CASSTGGALATNEKLFF TRBJ1-4 - TRBV25-1 TRBD1
TGTGCCAGCAGTACGGGACAGAACACAGATACGCAGTATTTT CASSTGQNTDTQYF TRBJ2-3 - TRBV6-4 TRBD1
TGTGCCAGCAGCGAGGCCCCGGGCACTGAAGCTTTCTTT CASSEAPGTEAFF TRBJ1-1 - TRBV9 -
TGTGCCAGCAGCTTGTTCGGTCGGGGGGGCGCTTACGAGCAGTACTTC CASSLFGRGGAYEQYF TRBJ2-7 once TRBV5-4 TRBD2
TGTGCCAGCAGCGATCTGGGACAGCCTTTTTATGGCTACACCTTC CASSDLGQPFYGYTF TRBJ1-2 - TRBV5-4 TRBD1
TGTGCCAGTAGTACGTTTCAGGGGGGCTATGGCTACACCTTC CASSTFQGGYGYTF TRBJ1-2 - TRBV19 TRBD1
TGTGCCAGCAGTCCGAGGACAGGGGGTAATTCACCCCTCCACTTT CASSPRTGGNSPLHF TRBJ1-6 - TRBV2 TRBD1
TGCGCCAGCAGCCAGGACCCGCCAGGCGGGGTCCACGAGCAGTACTTC CASSQDPPGGVHEQYF TRBJ2-7 - TRBV4-3 -
TGTGCCAGCAGTTTCAGGGGGCAGACAGATACGCAGTATTTT CASSFRGQTDTQYF TRBJ2-3 - TRBV27 TRBD1
TGTGCCAGCAGCGCGACAGGGGCCGGCTACGAGCAGTACTTC CASSATGAGYEQYF TRBJ2-7 few TRBV21-1 -